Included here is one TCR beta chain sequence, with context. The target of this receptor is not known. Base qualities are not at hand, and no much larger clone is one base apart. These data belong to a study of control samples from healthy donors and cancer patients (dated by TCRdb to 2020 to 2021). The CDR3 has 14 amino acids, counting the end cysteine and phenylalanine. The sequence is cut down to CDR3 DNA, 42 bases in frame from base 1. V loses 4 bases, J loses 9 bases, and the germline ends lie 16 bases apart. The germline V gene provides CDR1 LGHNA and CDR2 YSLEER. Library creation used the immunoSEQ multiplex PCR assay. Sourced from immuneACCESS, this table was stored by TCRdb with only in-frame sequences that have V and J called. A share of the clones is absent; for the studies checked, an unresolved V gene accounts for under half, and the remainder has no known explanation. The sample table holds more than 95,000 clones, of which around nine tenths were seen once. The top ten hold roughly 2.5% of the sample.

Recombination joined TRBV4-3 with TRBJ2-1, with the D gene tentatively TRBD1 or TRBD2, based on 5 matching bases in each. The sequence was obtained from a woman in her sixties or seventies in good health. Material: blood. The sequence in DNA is TGCGCCAGCAGCCCAAGGACCGGGGCGGGTGAGCAGTTCTTC. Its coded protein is CASSPRTGAGEQFF.